Below, 21 T cell receptor beta chains from the same sample are listed, as sequenced in a study of T cell repertoires in cytomegalovirus infection. Each CDR3 protein gets one entry after TCRdb re-called the reads with MiXCR. The data show approximately 1,000,000 distinct CDR3 sequences, roughly 31% seen once. These receptors lack a known antigen. Sequencing used cultured CD8+ T cells from PBMCs, obtained from culture after CMV antigen stimulation. The source of these receptors is a human donor in good health (CMV status not recorded). Some clones in this sample may be carry-over from other donors' samples.

V and J are TRBV10-2 and TRBJ2-1; 7 nucleotides match TRBD1. The germline V gene has CDR1 WSHSY and CDR2 SAAADI. The CDR3 loop spans 15 amino acids. V dropped 1 base and J dropped 3; count of bases not matched to a gene: 3. The CDR3 reads CASSEFGQDYNEQFF. CDR3 in DNA: TGCGCCAGCAGTGAGTTCGGACAGGACTACAATGAGCAGTTCTTC.

CDR3 coding DNA: TGTGCCAGCAGTTTATCCCCTATGGGCTACGAGCAGTACGTC. This sequence encodes CASSLSPMGYEQYV. This chain uses TRBV27 with TRBJ2-7; D is unresolved. Trimming stripped 0 bases from V and 3 bases from J, with 9 bases between. CDR3 length: 14 residues. Germline V gene sequence: CDR1 MNHEY, CDR2 SMNVEV (reference sequence).

This clonotype was counted only a few times. The chain recombines TRBV7-9 with TRBJ1-1; no definite D call. The CDR3 covers 9 residues. V was shortened by 7 bases and J by 7 bases, with 4 bases between the two germline ends. Germline assignment: CDR1 SEHNR and CDR2 FQNEAQ (reference sequence). The CDR3 protein is CASNREAFF. The CDR3 DNA is TGTGCCAGCAATCGTGAAGCTTTCTTT.

In this sample, this clonotype turned up a few times. The V and J genes are TRBV3-1 and TRBJ2-1; weak D call: TRBD1 (7 bases). This CDR3 contains 15 residues. Trimming removed 5 bases at V and 5 bases at J, with 16 bases between. CDR1 and CDR2 from the germline V gene are LGHDT and YNNKEL (reference sequence). CDR3 nucleotide sequence: TGTGCCAGCAGCTTAGTACAGGGGAGGCACAATGAGCAGTTCTTC. Residues: CASSLVQGRHNEQFF.

In regard to this clonotype: The junction shows a germline mismatch at one end, possibly a read error. This sequence joins TRBV12-3 or TRBV12-4 and TRBJ2-5; the match to TRBD1 covers 9 bases. This CDR3 has 17 residues. CDR3: CANSLWGQGTQQETQYF. CDR3 nucleotides: TGTGCCAACAGTTTATGGGGACAGGGTACCCAGCAAGAGACCCAGTACTTC.

The chain links TRBV4-1 to TRBJ2-3; tentative D call: TRBD2 (5 bases). V lost 0 bases and J 2 bases, leaving 9 bases between the germline ends. The CDR3 sequence is 15 residues long. In germline, CDR1 is MGHRA, CDR2 YSYEKL. The CDR3 is CASSQERVLTDTQYF. The CDR3 DNA is TGCGCCAGCAGCCAAGAGAGGGTCCTCACAGATACGCAGTATTTT.

This chain links TRBV6-2 or TRBV6-3 with TRBJ2-7, with unresolved D. The V and J ends lost 7 bases and 4 bases respectively, with 17 bases between them. The CDR3 loop spans 14 amino acids. The germline V gene has CDR1 MNHEY and CDR2 SVGEGT. The CDR3 DNA reads as TGTGCCAGCACCTCTTGGACGGAAAGTTACGAGCAGTACTTC. Its translation is CASTSWTESYEQYF.

The rearrangement joins TRBV2 to TRBJ1-2; no reliable D call. The CDR3 totals 15 residues. V shed 10 bases and J shed 9 bases, with 27 bases lying between them. CDR1 is SNHLY and CDR2 is FYNNEI in the germline V gene. This CDR3 is CAILRTGPSEYSYTF. Written as DNA, the CDR3 is TGTGCCATATTAAGAACCGGCCCAAGCGAATATAGCTACACCTTC.

The chain joins TRBV7-6 to TRBJ1-1; 7 nucleotides agree with TRBD1. V shed 2 bases and J 2 bases; nucleotides not matched to a gene: 11. The CDR3 consists of 17 residues. Germline CDR1 reads SGHVS; CDR2 reads FNYEAQ. CDR3 protein: CASSLRQGQLINTEAFF. The CDR3 nucleotides are TGTGCCAGCAGCTTACGACAGGGTCAGCTCATTAACACTGAAGCTTTCTTT.

About this clonotype: Being one base from a much bigger clone, this may be a read error. The V and J genes are TRBV11-1 and TRBJ2-1, with TRBD2 matching over 9 bases. Germline V gene lookup returns CDR1 SGHAT and CDR2 FQDESV (reference sequence). The CDR3 covers 16 residues. The CDR3, as DNA: TGTGTCAGCAGCTTTGGGTCTAGCGGGAACCCCAATGAGCAGTTCTTC. Its translation: CVSSFGSSGNPNEQFF.

The chain combines TRBV19 with TRBJ1-1; D gene uncertain. Germline CDR1 LNHDA, CDR2 SQIVND (reference sequence). The CDR3 contains 13 residues. V gave up 6 bases and J gave up 0 bases, with 8 bases separating them. CDR3 in amino acids: CASSDWMNTEAFF. The CDR3 region has the DNA TGTGCCAGTAGCGACTGGATGAACACTGAAGCTTTCTTT.

The chain joins TRBV9 to TRBJ1-4; D gene uncertain. V shed 0 bases and J shed 12 bases, with 9 bases lying between them. This CDR3 has 12 residues. Germline assignment: CDR1 SGDLS and CDR2 YYNGEE. In DNA form, the CDR3 reads TGTGCCAGCAGCGTAGATCGGGGTCAACTGTTTTTT. Translating it yields CASSVDRGQLFF.

This clonotype was seen only a few times. The CDR3 DNA reads as TGTGCCAGCAGCTTGGAAAGGGGCCGCGGGGACTATGGCTACACCTTC. It encodes CASSLERGRGDYGYTF. The rearrangement uses TRBV5-4 and TRBJ1-2; possibly TRBD1 for D (5 bases). Trimming took 0 bases from V and 3 from J, leaving 15 bases between them. Germline assignment: CDR1 SGHNT and CDR2 YYREEE (reference sequence). The CDR3 consists of 16 residues.

CDR3 DNA: TGCAGCGTTGAAGAGGGGTGGACAGGGGGAAACTATGGCTACACCTTC. Translating gives CSVEEGWTGGNYGYTF. This chain joins TRBV29-1 and TRBJ1-2; TRBD1 matches 10 bases. The CDR3 loop spans 16 amino acids. Trimming at V came to 0 bases and at J to 2 bases, leaving 6 bases not matched to a gene. CDR1 and CDR2 from the germline V gene are SQVTM and ANQGSEA. Variable domain in full (rest from reference TRBV29-1 and TRBJ1-2): SAVISQKPSRDICQRGTSLTIQCQVDSQVTMMFWYRQQPGQSLTLIATANQGSEATYESGFVIDKFPISRPNLTFSTLTVSNMSPEDSSIYLCSVEEGWTGGNYGYTFGSGTRLTVV.

The genes are TRBV12-3 or TRBV12-4 and TRBJ2-7; TRBD1 matches at 7 bases. Unmatched junction bases numbered 7, after V lost 6 bases and J lost 2 bases. The CDR3 totals 14 residues. This CDR3 reads CASRINGQAYEQYF. The CDR3 DNA sequence: TGTGCCAGCAGAATTAATGGACAGGCCTACGAGCAGTACTTC.

This clonotype was observed once. J is TRBJ1-1 and V is TRBV2, with D unclear. Between the trimmed V and J ends, which lost 2 bases and 0 bases, there was a span of 7 bases. The CDR3 totals 14 residues. Looked up from germline, CDR1 is SNHLY and CDR2 is FYNNEI. The CDR3 nucleotides are TGTGCCAGCAGTGAATACGGATTGAACACTGAAGCTTTCTTT. The encoded protein is CASSEYGLNTEAFF. The full variable domain, its missing parts supplied by reference TRBV2 and TRBJ1-1, is EPEVTQTPSHQVTQMGQEVILRCVPISNHLYFYWYRQILGQKVEFLVSFYNNEISEKSEIFDDQFSVERPDGSNFTLKIRSTKLEDSAMYFCASSEYGLNTEAFFGQGTRLTVV.

This clonotype was recorded a few times. The genes are TRBV7-8 and TRBJ2-7; TRBD1 or TRBD2 may be the D gene (6 bases each). CDR1 and CDR2 from the germline V gene are SGHVS and FQNEAQ. V was clipped by 5 bases and J by 0 bases, with 14 bases between them. The CDR3 is 15 amino acids. CDR3 sequence reads: CASSAEGGSSYEQYV. The CDR3 DNA is TGTGCCAGCAGCGCAGAAGGGGGGAGCTCCTACGAGCAGTACGTC.

As to this clonotype: This could be a read error, since a much larger clone is one nucleotide away. The chain recombines TRBV10-2 with TRBJ2-1, with D tentatively TRBD1 or TRBD2 (7 bases each). This CDR3 comprises 16 residues. Deletions cut 5 bases from V and 10 bases from J, with 24 bases between. Germline V lookup: CDR1 WSHSY, CDR2 SAAADI. In DNA form, the CDR3 reads TGCGCCAGCAGTACAGGGGCGGGACTATCGGCAATAGAGCAGTTCTTC. Protein product: CASSTGAGLSAIEQFF.

As for this clonotype: At one of its ends the junction is not consistent with the germline gene, which may arise from a read error. This chain uses TRBV7-6 with TRBJ2-1, with 8 bases lining up with TRBD2. CDR1 SGHVS and CDR2 FNYEAQ come from the germline V gene. The CDR3 is 13 residues long. CDR3 sequence reads: CASSGGMDNEQFF. Here the CDR3 DNA reads TGTGCTAGCAGCGGGGGTATGGACAATGAGCAGTTCTTC.

For this clonotype: A much more abundant neighbour one base away suggests this may be a read error. The CDR3 region is CANSRNRGQDTEAFF. CDR3 DNA: TGTGCCAACAGCAGAAACAGGGGGCAGGACACTGAAGCTTTCTTT. The gene calls are TRBV7-2 and TRBJ1-1; TRBD1 aligns across 9 bases. The CDR3 is 15 residues long. The germline CDR1 and CDR2 sequences are SGHTA and FQGNSA. Variable domain in full (rest from reference TRBV7-2 and TRBJ1-1): GAGVSQSPSNKVTEKGKDVELRCDPISGHTALYWYRQSLGQGLEFLIYFQGNSAPDKSGLPSDRFSAERTGGSVSTLTIQRTQQEDSAVYLCANSRNRGQDTEAFFGQGTRLTVV.

Written as DNA, the CDR3 is TGTGCCAGCAGTGAGACAGGTGCAGGTGGTGGTGCCGAGCAGTACGTC. Residues: CASSETGAGGGAEQYV. The rearrangement links TRBV2 to TRBJ2-7, with a possible D match to TRBD1 (6 bases). Germline-derived CDR1 and CDR2 are SNHLY and FYNNEI. V lost 3 bases to trimming and J lost 6 bases, with 21 bases between them. This CDR3 has 16 residues.